Listed below are T cell receptor beta chains from one sample, sequenced in a study of blood T cell repertoires in COVID-19. Clones were read by immunoSEQ multiplex PCR, and TCRdb kept only the in-frame ones, dropping some. Of over 45,000 clones listed, over 80% are singletons. Sample: peripheral blood. These receptors were taken from a woman aged 55-70 years with active or convalescent COVID-19. Each CDR3 is given with its conserved first and last residue. The order of the fields is J gene, D gene, clone size, V gene, CDR3 DNA, CDR3 protein. The D gene is left open where the match is weak. Clone size is stated in some rows and not others, as once, few, many or a class when expanded.

>TRBJ2-5|NA|NA|TRBV29-1
TGCAGCGTTGAAGTCACAGGGCCAGAGACCCAGTACTTC
CSVEVTGPETQYF
>TRBJ2-7|TRBD2|NA|TRBV19
TGTGCCAGTAGTATACGGGGGGGGCCATACGAGCAGTACTTC
CASSIRGGPYEQYF
>TRBJ2-5|TRBD1|NA|TRBV5-1
TGCGCCAGCAGTGCCGACAGGGTGCAAGAGACCCAGTACTTC
CASSADRVQETQYF
>TRBJ1-5|TRBD1|once|TRBV30
TGTGCCTGGAGTCCCAAGGACAGGGGTAGACAGCCCCAGCATTTT
CAWSPKDRGRQPQHF
>TRBJ1-5|TRBD1|NA|TRBV7-9
TGTGCCAGCTCGAAAGGGACAGCCAATCAGCCCCAGCATTTT
CASSKGTANQPQHF
>TRBJ2-2|NA|NA|TRBV7-3
TGTGCCAGCAGCTTAACCCAGGTCGGGGGCACCGGGGAGCTGTTTTTT
CASSLTQVGGTGELFF
>TRBJ1-2|TRBD1|NA|TRBV4-3
TGCGCCAGCAGCACGCCCCTGACAGGGGGCAGCTATGGCTACACCTTC
CASSTPLTGGSYGYTF
>TRBJ2-3|TRBD2|NA|TRBV10-2
TGCGCCAGCAGACTAGCGGGGTACACAGATACGCAGTATTTT
CASRLAGYTDTQYF
>TRBJ2-5|NA|NA|TRBV28
TGTGCCAGCAGTTCATTTGTGGAGACCCAGTACTTC
CASSSFVETQYF
>TRBJ1-2|TRBD1|NA|TRBV27
TGTGCCAGCAGACTTACTGGACAGGCTAACTATGGCTACACCTTC
CASRLTGQANYGYTF
>TRBJ2-7|TRBD2|once|TRBV7-2
TGTGCCAGCAGCTTAAGCCGCGGGGGATACGAGCAGTACTTC
CASSLSRGGYEQYF
>TRBJ1-2|TRBD1|NA|TRBV6-1
TGTGCCAGCAGTGGGGGACAGGGAGCCAGAAACTATGGCTACACCTTC
CASSGGQGARNYGYTF
>TRBJ2-1|TRBD2|NA|TRBV28
TGTGCCAGCAAATCCAGCGGGAGTATAAATGAGCAGTTCTTC
CASKSSGSINEQFF